The 18 T cell receptor beta chains listed next were all sequenced from one sample in a study of blood T cell repertoires in COVID-19. Data came from immunoSEQ multiplex PCR; TCRdb stores just in-frame clones and leaves some out. The sample gives some 190,000 clones, approximately 85% of which show up once; just under 8.5% is in the top ten. Source material: peripheral blood. Receptors were obtained from a woman aged 55-70 years with acute or convalescent COVID-19.

The J gene is TRBJ2-3, the V gene TRBV2; 11 positions agree with TRBD1. Per the germline V gene, CDR1 is SNHLY and CDR2 is FYNNEI. CDR3 size: 14 residues. Trimming cost V 6 bases and J 4 bases; bases outside gene matches: 3. The CDR3 protein is CASRMGQGADTQYF. The CDR3 DNA follows: TGTGCCAGCAGAATGGGACAGGGGGCAGATACGCAGTATTTT.

This clone appeared once. The rearrangement joins TRBV9 to TRBJ2-1, with D maybe TRBD1 (6 bases). The CDR3 has 15 residues. The V and J ends lost 3 bases and 1 base respectively, with 11 bases between them. The germline V gene has CDR1 SGDLS and CDR2 YYNGEE. This CDR3 is CASSAQGSSYNEQFF. Written as DNA, the CDR3 is TGTGCCAGCAGCGCCCAGGGGAGTTCCTACAATGAGCAGTTCTTC.

The rearrangement links TRBV11-2 to TRBJ2-3; unclear D gene. Trimming stripped 5 bases from V and 8 bases from J, with 8 bases between. The CDR3 sequence is 11 residues long. Germline lookup yields CDR1 SGHAT and CDR2 FQNNGV. Here the CDR3 DNA reads TGTGCCAGCAGCGCCGCCGGTACGCAGTATTTT. As protein: CASSAAGTQYF.

The J gene is TRBJ1-4, the V gene TRBV21-1. TRBV21-1 is annotated as a pseudogene. The CDR3 length is 15 residues. CDR3 residues: CASSKAEKNNEKLFF. The CDR3 nucleotides are TGTGCCAGCAGCAAAGCGGAGAAGAATAATGAAAAACTGTTTTTT.

The chain combines TRBV27 with TRBJ2-7; 8 positions match TRBD2. The ends lost 3 bases at V and 7 bases at J; junction bases unmatched: 11. CDR1 is MNHEY, CDR2 SMNVEV, per germline (reference sequence). This CDR3 is built from 15 residues. The CDR3 DNA sequence: TGTGCCAGCAGTTTGGCCGGGAGGGCCTTCGAAGAGCAGTACTTC. The encoded protein is CASSLAGRAFEEQYF.

The chain uses TRBV28 and TRBJ1-5; 10 bases agree with TRBD1. The CDR3 length is 15 residues. CDR1 and CDR2 from the germline V gene are MDHEN and SYDVKM. V shed 5 bases and J 4 bases; nucleotides not matched to a gene: 5. The CDR3, as DNA: TGTGCCAGCAGTGGTTCGGGACAGGGGAATCAGCCCCAGCATTTT. The encoded protein is CASSGSGQGNQPQHF. Using reference TRBV28 and TRBJ1-5 for the parts outside the CDR3, the full variable domain is DVKVTQSSRYLVKRTGEKVFLECVQDMDHENMFWYRQDPGLGLRLIYFSYDVKMKEKGDIPEGYSVSREKKERFSLILESASTNQTSMYLCASSGSGQGNQPQHFGDGTRLSIL.

This clone was observed once. V is TRBV6-5 and J is TRBJ2-1; D perhaps matches TRBD2 (6 bases). V was trimmed by 6 bases and J by 2 bases, leaving 11 bases between them. The CDR3 totals 14 residues. Per the germline V gene, CDR1 is MNHEY and CDR2 is SVGAGI. This CDR3 is CASRQSGAYNEQFF. In DNA, the CDR3 is TGTGCCAGCAGACAGTCGGGAGCCTACAATGAGCAGTTCTTC.

Note on this clone: The sample holds other DNA sequences that translate to the same CDR3. The rearrangement uses TRBV5-1 and TRBJ2-3, with D unresolved. In germline, CDR1 is SGHRS, CDR2 YFSETQ. V lost 2 bases, J lost 1 base, and 8 bases lay in between. This CDR3 is built from 14 residues. CDR3 DNA: TGCGCCAGCAGCTTAGCCAGCGGCACAGATACGCAGTATTTT. Its translation: CASSLASGTDTQYF.

The rearrangement uses TRBV29-1 and TRBJ2-2, with no clear D. There are 11 residues in the CDR3. Germline V lookup: CDR1 SQVTM, CDR2 ANQGSEA. Trimming pared 6 bases from V and 0 bases from J, leaving 2 bases between. DNA of the CDR3: TGCAGCGTCGCGAACACCGGGGAGCTGTTTTTT. Protein: CSVANTGELFF.

V usage is TRBV9 and J usage is TRBJ2-3; maybe TRBD2 (6 bases). Germline-derived CDR1 and CDR2 are SGDLS and YYNGEE. The CDR3 totals 15 residues. V was clipped by 3 bases and J by 4 bases, with 15 bases between them. CDR3 region: CASSGAGGYADTQYF. CDR3 DNA: TGTGCCAGCAGCGGAGCCGGGGGTTATGCAGATACGCAGTATTTT.

The chain employs TRBV5-1 and TRBJ2-5; TRBD1 aligns across 10 bases. The CDR3 contains 15 residues. The trim removed 3 bases at V and 4 bases at J, leaving 6 bases unmatched. Germline V CDR1 and CDR2: SGHRS, YFSETQ. The CDR3 DNA is TGCGCCAGCAGCTGGCGGACAGGGGGTAGAGAGACCCAGTACTTC. Protein product: CASSWRTGGRETQYF. The whole variable domain, filled in from reference TRBV5-1 and TRBJ2-5, reads KAGVTQTPRYLIKTRGQQVTLSCSPISGHRSVSWYQQTPGQGLQFLFEYFSETQRNKGNFPGRFSGRQFSNSRSEMNVSTLELGDSALYLCASSWRTGGRETQYFGPGTRLLVL.

CDR3 protein: CASSLDGDGTGRNEQYF. CDR3 sequence (DNA): TGCGCCAGCAGCTTGGACGGGGACGGGACAGGGCGGAACGAGCAGTACTTC. The rearrangement uses TRBV5-1 and TRBJ2-7; 9 bases are a match to TRBD1. The CDR3 loop spans 17 amino acids. The germline gives CDR1 SGHRS, CDR2 YFSETQ. V lost 0 bases and J lost 5; bases outside the gene matches: 12.

The chain couples TRBV19 to TRBJ2-1; TRBD2 matches 8 bases. The CDR3 is 15 amino acids. Looked up from germline, CDR1 is LNHDA and CDR2 is SQIVND (reference sequence). V was clipped by 8 bases and J by 7 bases; unmatched bases: 13. The CDR3 here is CASLSGSASRNEQFF. The CDR3 DNA is TGTGCCAGTTTGAGCGGGAGCGCTTCGCGGAATGAGCAGTTCTTC.

This chain connects TRBV27 to TRBJ2-1, with D uncertain. Per the germline V gene, CDR1 is MNHEY and CDR2 is SMNVEV (reference sequence). This CDR3 has 14 amino acids. Trimming left V 3 bases short and J 6 bases short, with 12 bases between. CDR3 sequence reads: CASSFLPVRNEQFF. CDR3 bases: TGTGCCAGCAGTTTCCTTCCGGTTCGCAATGAGCAGTTCTTC.

A few counts support this clone. The chain recombines TRBV19 with TRBJ1-4; unclear D gene. V gave up 8 bases and J gave up 4 bases, with 11 bases separating them. The CDR3 consists of 13 residues. Germline V gene lookup returns CDR1 LNHDA and CDR2 SQIVND (reference sequence). The CDR3 reads CASCTVRNEKLFF. CDR3 coding DNA: TGTGCCAGTTGTACCGTTCGTAATGAAAAACTGTTTTTT.

Notes on this clone: The sample contains more than one DNA sequence encoding this CDR3. This chain joins TRBV3-1 (or the pseudogene TRBV3-2) and TRBJ2-1, with 14 bases aligning to TRBD2. Germline CDR1 is LGHDT and CDR2 is YNNKEL (reference sequence). There are 14 residues in the CDR3. The ends lost 4 bases at V and 8 bases at J; junction bases unmatched: 1. The CDR3 region has the DNA TGTGCCAGCAGCCCGGGACTAGCGGGAGATGAGCAGTTCTTC. Amino acids: CASSPGLAGDEQFF.

The rearrangement uses TRBV3-1 (or the pseudogene TRBV3-2) and TRBJ1-3; D ambiguous. The CDR3 sequence is 17 residues long. V was pared by 4 bases and J by 0 bases, with 16 bases between. Germline CDR1 reads LGHDT; CDR2 reads YNNKEL (reference sequence). The CDR3 bases are TGTGCCAGCAGCCGGAGAGGGAACTTATTCTCTGGAAACACCATATATTTT. Translating gives CASSRRGNLFSGNTIYF.

This chain joins TRBV25-1 and TRBJ1-2; no definite D call. This CDR3 contains 15 residues. V was trimmed by 5 bases and J by 1 base, leaving 14 bases between them. Looked up from germline, CDR1 is MGHDK and CDR2 is SYGVNS. CDR3 nucleotide sequence: TGTGCCAGCAGTACGATGGACGGGGTTAACTATGGCTACACCTTC. It is translated as CASSTMDGVNYGYTF.